These 15 T cell receptor beta chains were all obtained from the same sample, sequenced in a study of T cell repertoires in cytomegalovirus infection. Via MiXCR, TCRdb re-called the reads, giving one row per CDR3 protein. Counted here are 650,000 to 900,000 distinct CDR3 sequences, 30% to 35% occurring once; the ten biggest clones make up 9.5% to 15%. Their cognate antigens are unknown. Sequenced here: cultured CD8+ T cells from PBMCs, sampled from culture after CMV antigen stimulation. Every receptor here comes from a human donor in good health (CMV status not recorded). Some clones in this sample may be carry-over from other donors' samples.

This clonotype was observed a handful of times. V is TRBV27 and J is TRBJ2-7; a weak D match, TRBD1 (5 bases). V lost 6 bases and J lost 4, with 13 bases in between. The CDR3 sequence is 13 residues long. The germline CDR1 and CDR2 sequences are MNHEY and SMNVEV (reference sequence). The CDR3, as DNA: TGTGCCAGCAGGATCCAGGGTTCATACGAGCAGTACTTC. Protein: CASRIQGSYEQYF.

This clonotype occurred many times. The chain is built from TRBV12-3 or TRBV12-4 and TRBJ2-2; no firm D call. The V end was cut by 6 bases, the J end by 0 bases, with 8 bases between. The CDR3 totals 14 residues. This CDR3 is CASSFGTNTGELFF. Written as DNA, the CDR3 is TGTGCCAGCAGCTTCGGTACGAACACCGGGGAGCTGTTTTTT.

The rearrangement uses TRBV27 and TRBJ1-4; possible D gene TRBD1, 6 bases. The CDR3 spans 16 residues. Trimming took 5 bases from V and 6 from J, leaving 19 bases between them. Per the germline V gene, CDR1 is MNHEY and CDR2 is SMNVEV (reference sequence). The CDR3 nucleotides are TGTGCCAGCAGTGTGGTGGGGGGCCGTGGGCATGAAAAACTGTTTTTT. Protein sequence: CASSVVGGRGHEKLFF.

The V and J genes are TRBV5-1 and TRBJ2-1; maybe TRBD1 (5 bases). This CDR3 is built from 18 residues. CDR1 and CDR2 from the germline V gene are SGHRS and YFSETQ. Trimming took 3 bases from V and 0 from J, leaving 19 bases between them. The CDR3 coding sequence is TGCGCCAGCAGCTATTCCCCCCAGGGCCTCAGCTCCTACAATGAGCAGTTCTTC. It yields the protein CASSYSPQGLSSYNEQFF.

The gene calls are TRBV12-3 or TRBV12-4 and TRBJ1-5; 7 bases agree with TRBD1. V shed 7 bases and J 8 bases; nucleotides not matched to a gene: 11. This CDR3 spans 14 amino acids. DNA of the CDR3: TGTGCCAGCAACCCCAGGGGGTTATTGGAGCCCCAGCATTTT. Translated, it gives CASNPRGLLEPQHF.

DNA of the CDR3: TGTGCCAGCAGCTTGATGGGACAGTGGAACACTGAAGCTTTCTTT. It encodes CASSLMGQWNTEAFF. The V and J genes are TRBV5-4 and TRBJ1-1, with 7 bases matching TRBD1. The CDR3 sequence is 15 residues long. Germline V gene data show CDR1 as SGHNT and CDR2 as YYREEE (reference sequence). V lost 1 base to trimming and J lost 1 base; unmatched junction nucleotides: 4.

This clonotype was observed many times. The CDR3 DNA is TGTGCCAGCAGCTTAAAACAACCGGGGACGAACACTGAAGCTTTCTTT. Its protein product is CASSLKQPGTNTEAFF. This chain links TRBV7-2 with TRBJ1-1; perhaps TRBD1 as D (5 bases). This CDR3 is 16 amino acids long. In germline, CDR1 is SGHTA, CDR2 FQGNSA. V was trimmed by 2 bases and J by 1 base, leaving 14 bases between them.

There are a few counts of this clonotype. In DNA, the CDR3 is TGTGCCAGCAGCTTTGGGGACAATGGGGCCAACGTCCTGACTTTC. As protein: CASSFGDNGANVLTF. The V gene is TRBV7-9, the J gene TRBJ2-6, with D possibly TRBD1 on 6 matching bases. V lost 3 bases, J lost 3 bases, and 9 bases lay in between. Germline CDR1 and CDR2: SEHNR and FQNEAQ (reference sequence). CDR3 length: 15 amino acids. The full variable domain, in which reference TRBV7-9 and TRBJ2-6 provide the parts outside the CDR3, is DTGVSQNPRHKITKRGQNVTFRCDPISEHNRLYWYRQTLGQGPEFLTYFQNEAQLEKSRLLSDRFSAERPKGSFSTLEIQRTEQGDSAMYLCASSFGDNGANVLTFGAGSRLTVL.

This clonotype was found a few times. The chain is built from TRBV6-2 or TRBV6-3 and TRBJ2-1; D gene uncertain. This CDR3 has 14 residues. V lost 5 bases, J lost 0 bases, and 8 bases lay in between. CDR1 and CDR2 (germline): MNHEY, SVGEGT. Here the CDR3 DNA reads TGTGCCAGCAGTACAGCGAGCTCCTACAATGAGCAGTTCTTC. This gives the protein CASSTASSYNEQFF.

The V and J genes are TRBV12-3 or TRBV12-4 and TRBJ1-6, with D perhaps matching TRBD1 (6 bases). CDR3 size: 15 residues. V was trimmed by 3 bases and J by 8 bases, leaving 14 bases between them. The CDR3 DNA sequence: TGTGCCAGCAGTTTCGTCCCCCGACAGGATTCACCCCTCCACTTT. Residues: CASSFVPRQDSPLHF.

The J gene is TRBJ2-6, the V gene TRBV10-3; 7 positions match TRBD1. V gave up 0 bases and J gave up 3 bases; unmatched junction bases: 5. The CDR3 loop spans 17 amino acids. The V gene's germline CDR1 is ENHRY and CDR2 SYGVKD. The CDR3 loop is CAISESRRGHGANVLTF. In DNA, the CDR3 is TGTGCCATCAGTGAGTCGAGAAGGGGGCATGGGGCCAACGTCCTGACTTTC.

This chain links TRBV4-3 with TRBJ2-1; 7 bases are a match to TRBD1. V shed 0 bases and J 1 base; nucleotides not matched to a gene: 6. From germline, CDR1 is LGHNA and CDR2 YSLEER. CDR3 size: 17 residues. The chain's CDR3 is CASSQDPPGQSYNEQFF. DNA of the CDR3: TGCGCCAGCAGCCAAGACCCCCCGGGACAGTCCTACAATGAGCAGTTCTTC.

The V gene is TRBV7-9, the J gene TRBJ2-3; 7 bases align to TRBD2. This CDR3 comprises 15 residues. V dropped 4 bases and J dropped 2; count of bases not matched to a gene: 6. CDR1 and CDR2 from the germline V gene are SEHNR and FQNEAQ (reference sequence). CDR3 bases: TGTGCCAGCAGCTCACGGCGGGGGAACACAGATACGCAGTATTTT. Its translation: CASSSRRGNTDTQYF.

The V call is TRBV6-1, the J call TRBJ1-2, with D hard to call. Looked up from germline, CDR1 is MNHNS and CDR2 is SASEGT. The CDR3 runs 16 residues. The ends were cut back, 5 bases at V and 0 bases at J, with 16 bases in the middle. CDR3 nucleotides: TGTGCCAGCAGTTACCATAAGGACCGCACTAACTATGGCTACACCTTC. Protein product: CASSYHKDRTNYGYTF.

This clonotype has only a few counts. The chain recombines TRBV4-1 with TRBJ1-4, with 7 bases identical to TRBD1. Germline V gives CDR1 MGHRA, CDR2 YSYEKL. J gave up 2 bases and V 7 bases, and 7 bases lay outside the gene matches. This CDR3 is built from 15 residues. The DNA of the CDR3 is TGCGCCAGCACCTACTCAGGGGGTACTAATGAAAAACTGTTTTTT. This gives the protein CASTYSGGTNEKLFF.